A selection of T cell receptor beta chains follows, all from one sample in a study of T cell responses to AZD1222 COVID-19 vaccine. Profiled with immunoSEQ multiplex PCR; TCRdb holds only in-frame clones, not every one. The sample has over 120,000 clones, approximately 86% seen once. The sample here was peripheral blood, taken 28 days after the second dose of the MenACWY control vaccine. The receptors stem from an adult who received the MenACWY meningococcal vaccine as a control. CDR3s include the opening cysteine and the closing phenylalanine or tryptophan. The order of the fields is J gene, clone size, V gene, D gene, CDR3 protein, CDR3 DNA. A D gene is named only where the DNA matches it firmly. Size is omitted from some rows. Given values are once, few, many or a class for expanded clones.

TRBJ1-1 once TRBV20-1 - CSARVNTEAFF TGCAGTGCTAGGGTGAACACTGAAGCTTTCTTT
TRBJ1-4 once TRBV5-6 - CASSYMTEGEKLFF TGTGCCAGCAGCTACATGACAGAGGGGGAAAAACTGTTTTTT
TRBJ1-2 few TRBV15 - CATSRDLTLREGGYTF TGTGCCACCAGCAGAGATCTGACCCTGAGAGAAGGTGGCTACACCTTC
TRBJ1-1 - TRBV7-9 TRBD1 CASSSRDREAFF TGTGCCAGCAGCTCAAGGGACAGGGAAGCTTTCTTT
TRBJ2-1 once TRBV14 TRBD1 CASSQQQGIYNEQFF TGTGCCAGCAGCCAACAACAGGGGATCTACAATGAGCAGTTCTTC
TRBJ2-1 - TRBV7-2 - CASSLEKGFAFF TGTGCCAGCAGCTTAGAGAAGGGGTTTGCGTTCTTC
TRBJ2-2 - TRBV3-1/TRBV3-2 - CASSHRDPGELFF TGTGCCAGCAGCCACAGGGATCCCGGGGAGCTGTTTTTT
TRBJ2-2 few TRBV15 - CATNLVPNTGELFF TGTGCCACCAACCTGGTCCCGAACACCGGGGAGCTGTTTTTT
TRBJ2-1 - TRBV18 - CASEWVGNEQFF TGTGCCAGCGAGTGGGTTGGCAATGAGCAGTTCTTC
TRBJ1-2 - TRBV11-3 - CASSNPSNYGYTF TGTGCCAGCAGCAACCCGAGTAACTATGGCTACACCTTC
TRBJ1-1 - TRBV19 - CASSIGGVFPEAFF TGTGCCAGTAGTATAGGGGGAGTGTTCCCTGAAGCTTTCTTT
TRBJ2-7 - TRBV4-3 TRBD1 CASSPREGGAGEQYF TGCGCCAGCAGCCCAAGAGAAGGGGGCGCGGGCGAGCAGTACTTC
TRBJ2-7 once TRBV29-1 - CSVEQGRPPIYEQYF TGCAGCGTGGAACAGGGACGTCCGCCAATCTACGAGCAGTACTTC
TRBJ2-7 - TRBV28 TRBD2 CASSTPIWTSRTSFSYEQYF TGTGCCAGCAGTACCCCGATTTGGACTAGCAGAACCTCCTTCTCCTACGAGCAGTACTTC
TRBJ2-3 - TRBV14 TRBD2 CASSFQRGATDTQYF TGTGCCAGCAGCTTTCAGCGGGGGGCCACGGATACGCAGTATTTT
TRBJ1-2 - TRBV18 - CASSPSQGEGYTF TGTGCCAGCTCACCATCACAGGGAGAAGGCTACACCTTC
TRBJ2-3 - TRBV11-3 - CASSPRWELGSDTQYF TGTGCCAGCAGCCCCCGTTGGGAATTGGGGTCGGATACGCAGTATTTT